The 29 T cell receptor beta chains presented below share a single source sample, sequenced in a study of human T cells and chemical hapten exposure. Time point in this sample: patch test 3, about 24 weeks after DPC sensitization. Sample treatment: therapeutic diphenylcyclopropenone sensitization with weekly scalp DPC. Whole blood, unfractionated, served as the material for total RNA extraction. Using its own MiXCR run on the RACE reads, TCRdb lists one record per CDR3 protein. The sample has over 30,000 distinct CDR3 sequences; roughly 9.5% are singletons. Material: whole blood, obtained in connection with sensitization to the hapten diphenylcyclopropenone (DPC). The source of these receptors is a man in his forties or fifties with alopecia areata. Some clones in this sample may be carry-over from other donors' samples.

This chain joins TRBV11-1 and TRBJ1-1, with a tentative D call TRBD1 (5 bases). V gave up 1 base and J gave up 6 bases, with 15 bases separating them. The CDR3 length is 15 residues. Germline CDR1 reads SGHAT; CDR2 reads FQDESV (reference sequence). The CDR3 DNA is TGTGCCAGCAGCTTAGAAGGGGACCTACCTTCTGAAGCTTTCTTT. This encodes CASSLEGDLPSEAFF.

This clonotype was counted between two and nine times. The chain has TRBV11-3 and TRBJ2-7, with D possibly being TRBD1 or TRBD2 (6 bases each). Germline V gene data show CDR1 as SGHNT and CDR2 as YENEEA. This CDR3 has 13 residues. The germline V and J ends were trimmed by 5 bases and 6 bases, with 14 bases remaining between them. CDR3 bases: TGTGCCAGCAGCCCAAAAGGGGGGACCGAGCAGTACTTC. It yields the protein CASSPKGGTEQYF.

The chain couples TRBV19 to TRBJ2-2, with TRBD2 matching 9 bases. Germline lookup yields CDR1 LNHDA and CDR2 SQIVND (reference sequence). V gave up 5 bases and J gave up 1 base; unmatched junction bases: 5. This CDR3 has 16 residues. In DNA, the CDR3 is TGTGCCAGTAGTCGAACAGCGGGAGGGAACACCGGGGAGCTGTTTTTT. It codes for CASSRTAGGNTGELFF.

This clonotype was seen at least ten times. In nucleotides, the CDR3 is TGCAGCGTGGGGTGGGTTTTCCAAGAGACCCAGTACTTC. Residues: CSVGWVFQETQYF. The chain combines TRBV29-1 with TRBJ2-5; no clear D gene. Trimming removed 6 bases at V and 1 base at J, with 12 bases between. The CDR3 is made up of 13 amino acids. From germline, CDR1 is SQVTM and CDR2 ANQGSEA. The complete variable domain, with remaining parts taken from reference TRBV29-1 and TRBJ2-5, reads SAVISQKPSRDICQRGTSLTIQCQVDSQVTMMFWYRQQPGQSLTLIATANQGSEATYESGFVIDKFPISRPNLTFSTLTVSNMSPEDSSIYLCSVGWVFQETQYFGPGTRLLVL.

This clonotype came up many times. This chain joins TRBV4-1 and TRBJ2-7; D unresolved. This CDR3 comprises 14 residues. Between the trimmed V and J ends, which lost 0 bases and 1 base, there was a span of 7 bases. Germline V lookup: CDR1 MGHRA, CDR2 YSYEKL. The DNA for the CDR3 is TGCGCCAGCAGCCAAGAGGCCGGGTCCTACGAGCAGTACTTC. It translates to CASSQEAGSYEQYF.

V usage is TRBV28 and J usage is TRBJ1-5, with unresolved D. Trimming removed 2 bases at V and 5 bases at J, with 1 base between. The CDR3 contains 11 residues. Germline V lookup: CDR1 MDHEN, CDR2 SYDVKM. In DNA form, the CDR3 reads TGTGCCAGCAGTTTAGATCAGCCCCAGCATTTT. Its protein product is CASSLDQPQHF.

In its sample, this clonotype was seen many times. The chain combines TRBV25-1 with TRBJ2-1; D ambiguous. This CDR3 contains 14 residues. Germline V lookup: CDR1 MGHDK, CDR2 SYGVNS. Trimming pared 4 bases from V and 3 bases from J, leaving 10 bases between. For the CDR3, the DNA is TGTGCCAGCAGTGTCGGTGGCAGCTACAATGAGCAGTTCTTC. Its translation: CASSVGGSYNEQFF.

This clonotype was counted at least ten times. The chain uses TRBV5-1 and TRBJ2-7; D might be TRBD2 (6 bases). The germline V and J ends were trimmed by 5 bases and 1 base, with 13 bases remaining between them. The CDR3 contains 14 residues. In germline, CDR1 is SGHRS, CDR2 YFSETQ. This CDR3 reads CASRPQAGSYEQYF. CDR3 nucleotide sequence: TGCGCCAGCAGGCCCCAGGCGGGGTCCTACGAGCAGTACTTC.

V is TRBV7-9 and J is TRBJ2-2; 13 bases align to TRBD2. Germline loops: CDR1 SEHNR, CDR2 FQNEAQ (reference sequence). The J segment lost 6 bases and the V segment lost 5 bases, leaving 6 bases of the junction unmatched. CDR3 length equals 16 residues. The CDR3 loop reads CASSLTSGRASGELFF. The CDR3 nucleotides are TGTGCCAGCAGCCTTACTAGCGGGAGGGCCTCCGGGGAGCTGTTTTTT.

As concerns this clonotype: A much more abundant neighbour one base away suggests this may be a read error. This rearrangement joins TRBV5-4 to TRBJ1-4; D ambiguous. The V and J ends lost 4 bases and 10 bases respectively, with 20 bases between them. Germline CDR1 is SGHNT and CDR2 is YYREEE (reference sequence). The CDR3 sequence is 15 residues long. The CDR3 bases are TGTGCCAGCAGCCGTTCCCCGGTAGAGGAGGGAAAACTGTTTTTT. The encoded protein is CASSRSPVEEGKLFF. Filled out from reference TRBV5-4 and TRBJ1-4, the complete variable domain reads ETGVTQSPTHLIKTRGQQVTLRCSSQSGHNTVSWYQQALGQGPQFIFQYYREEENGRGNFPPRFSGLQFPNYSSELNVNALELDDSALYLCASSRSPVEEGKLFFGSGTQLSVL.

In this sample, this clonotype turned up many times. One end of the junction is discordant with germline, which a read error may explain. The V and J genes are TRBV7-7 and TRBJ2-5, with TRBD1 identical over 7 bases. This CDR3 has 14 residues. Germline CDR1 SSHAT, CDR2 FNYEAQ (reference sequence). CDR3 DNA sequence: TGTGCTAGCAGCCTAAACAGGGGCCAAGAGACCCAGTACTTC. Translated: CASSLNRGQETQYF.

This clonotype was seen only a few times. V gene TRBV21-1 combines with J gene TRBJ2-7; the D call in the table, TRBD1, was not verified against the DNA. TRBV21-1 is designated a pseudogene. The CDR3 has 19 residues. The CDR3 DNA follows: TGTGCCAGCATCGGGACAGGGGGGGGACAGCTCACATTCTCCTACGAGCAGTACTTC. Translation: CASIGTGGGQLTFSYEQYF.

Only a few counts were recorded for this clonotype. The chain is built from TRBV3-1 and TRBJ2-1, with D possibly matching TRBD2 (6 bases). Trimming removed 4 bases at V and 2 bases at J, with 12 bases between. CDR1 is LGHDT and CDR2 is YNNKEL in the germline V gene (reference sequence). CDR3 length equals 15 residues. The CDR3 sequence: CASSPRRAPYNEQFF. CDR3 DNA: TGTGCCAGCAGCCCACGGAGGGCCCCCTACAATGAGCAGTTCTTC.

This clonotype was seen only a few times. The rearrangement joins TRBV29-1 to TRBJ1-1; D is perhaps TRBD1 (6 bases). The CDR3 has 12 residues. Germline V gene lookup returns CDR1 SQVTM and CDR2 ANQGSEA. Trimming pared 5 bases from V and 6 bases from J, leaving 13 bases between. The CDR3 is CSVQGYGSEAFF. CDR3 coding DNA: TGCAGCGTTCAGGGGTATGGATCTGAAGCTTTCTTT. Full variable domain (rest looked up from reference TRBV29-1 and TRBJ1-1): SAVISQKPSRDICQRGTSLTIQCQVDSQVTMMFWYRQQPGQSLTLIATANQGSEATYESGFVIDKFPISRPNLTFSTLTVSNMSPEDSSIYLCSVQGYGSEAFFGQGTRLTVV.

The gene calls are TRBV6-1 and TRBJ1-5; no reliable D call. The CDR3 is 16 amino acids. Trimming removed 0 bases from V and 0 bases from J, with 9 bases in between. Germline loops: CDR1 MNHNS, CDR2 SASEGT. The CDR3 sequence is CASSEAAGSSNQPQHF. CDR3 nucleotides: TGTGCCAGCAGTGAAGCGGCGGGAAGTAGCAATCAGCCCCAGCATTTT.

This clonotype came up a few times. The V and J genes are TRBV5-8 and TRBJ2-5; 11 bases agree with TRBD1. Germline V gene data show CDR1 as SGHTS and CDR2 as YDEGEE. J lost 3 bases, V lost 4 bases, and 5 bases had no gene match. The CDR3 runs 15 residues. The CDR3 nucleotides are TGTGCCAGCAGCACCTGGACAGGGGGCAAAGAGACCCAGTACTTC. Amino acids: CASSTWTGGKETQYF.

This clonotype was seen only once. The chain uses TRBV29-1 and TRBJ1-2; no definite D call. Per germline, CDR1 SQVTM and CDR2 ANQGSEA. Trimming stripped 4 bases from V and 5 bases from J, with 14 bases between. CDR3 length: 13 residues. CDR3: CSVGEVTGYGYTF. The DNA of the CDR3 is TGCAGCGTTGGGGAGGTAACCGGGTATGGCTACACCTTC.

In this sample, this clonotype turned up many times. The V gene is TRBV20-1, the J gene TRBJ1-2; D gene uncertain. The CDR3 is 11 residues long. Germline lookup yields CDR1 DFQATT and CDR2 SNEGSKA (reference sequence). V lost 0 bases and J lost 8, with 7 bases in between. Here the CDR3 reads CSARDLRGYTF. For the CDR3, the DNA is TGCAGTGCTAGAGATTTGCGAGGCTACACCTTC.

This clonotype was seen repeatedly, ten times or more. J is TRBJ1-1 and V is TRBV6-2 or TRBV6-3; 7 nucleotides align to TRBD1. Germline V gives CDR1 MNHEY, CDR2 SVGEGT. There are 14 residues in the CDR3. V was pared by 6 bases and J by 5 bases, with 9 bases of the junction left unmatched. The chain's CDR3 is CASSLRQGWTEAFF. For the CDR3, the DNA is TGTGCCAGCAGCCTCCGACAGGGATGGACTGAAGCTTTCTTT.

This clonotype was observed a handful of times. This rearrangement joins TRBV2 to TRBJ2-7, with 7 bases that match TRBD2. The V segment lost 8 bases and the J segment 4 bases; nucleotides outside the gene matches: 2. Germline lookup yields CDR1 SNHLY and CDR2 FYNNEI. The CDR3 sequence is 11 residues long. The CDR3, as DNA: TGTGCCAGCCGGCGGGAGTACGAGCAGTACTTC. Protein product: CASRREYEQYF. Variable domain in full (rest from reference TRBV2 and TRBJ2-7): EPEVTQTPSHQVTQMGQEVILRCVPISNHLYFYWYRQILGQKVEFLVSFYNNEISEKSEIFDDQFSVERPDGSNFTLKIRSTKLEDSAMYFCASRREYEQYFGPGTRLTVT.

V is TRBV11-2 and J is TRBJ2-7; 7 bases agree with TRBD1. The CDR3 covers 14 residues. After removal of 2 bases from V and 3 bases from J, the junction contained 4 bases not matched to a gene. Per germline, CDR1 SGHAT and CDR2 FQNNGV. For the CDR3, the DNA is TGTGCCAGCAGCTTAAACAGGGGTAGCTACGAGCAGTACTTC. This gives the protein CASSLNRGSYEQYF.

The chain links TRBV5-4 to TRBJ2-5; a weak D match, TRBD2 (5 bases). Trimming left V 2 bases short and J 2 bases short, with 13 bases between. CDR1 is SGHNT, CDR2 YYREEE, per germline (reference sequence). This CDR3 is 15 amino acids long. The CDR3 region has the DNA TGTGCCAGCAGCTTTGGATGGACGGGGCAAGAGACCCAGTACTTC. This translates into CASSFGWTGQETQYF.

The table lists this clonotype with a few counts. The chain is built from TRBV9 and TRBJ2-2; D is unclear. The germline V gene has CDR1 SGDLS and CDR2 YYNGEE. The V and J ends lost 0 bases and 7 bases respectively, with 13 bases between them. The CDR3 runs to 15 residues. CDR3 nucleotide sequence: TGTGCCAGCAGCGTAGGATCTTTGGGCAACGGGGAGCTGTTTTTT. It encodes CASSVGSLGNGELFF.

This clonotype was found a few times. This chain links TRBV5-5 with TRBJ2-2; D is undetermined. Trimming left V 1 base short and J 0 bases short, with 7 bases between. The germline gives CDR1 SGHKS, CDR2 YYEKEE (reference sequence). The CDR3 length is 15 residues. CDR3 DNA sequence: TGTGCCAGCAGCTTGATCCGGGCGAACACCGGGGAGCTGTTTTTT. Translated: CASSLIRANTGELFF. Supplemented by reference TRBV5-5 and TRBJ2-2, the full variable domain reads DAGVTQSPTHLIKTRGQQVTLRCSPISGHKSVSWYQQVLGQGPQFIFQYYEKEERGRGNFPDRFSARQFPNYSSELNVNALLLGDSALYLCASSLIRANTGELFFGEGSRLTVL.

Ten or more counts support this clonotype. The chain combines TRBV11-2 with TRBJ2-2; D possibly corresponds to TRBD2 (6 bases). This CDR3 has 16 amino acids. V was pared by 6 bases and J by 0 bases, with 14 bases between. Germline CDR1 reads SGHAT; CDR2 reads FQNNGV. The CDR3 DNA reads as TGTGCCAGCAGACCAGTTGGGAGGACGAACACCGGGGAGCTGTTTTTT. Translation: CASRPVGRTNTGELFF.

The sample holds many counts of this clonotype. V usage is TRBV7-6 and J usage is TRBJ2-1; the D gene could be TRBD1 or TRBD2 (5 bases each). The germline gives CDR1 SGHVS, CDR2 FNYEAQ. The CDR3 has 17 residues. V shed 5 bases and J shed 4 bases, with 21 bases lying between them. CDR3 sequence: CASSEWGGSLSYNEQFF. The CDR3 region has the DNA TGTGCCAGCAGCGAGTGGGGCGGGTCCCTATCTTACAATGAGCAGTTCTTC.

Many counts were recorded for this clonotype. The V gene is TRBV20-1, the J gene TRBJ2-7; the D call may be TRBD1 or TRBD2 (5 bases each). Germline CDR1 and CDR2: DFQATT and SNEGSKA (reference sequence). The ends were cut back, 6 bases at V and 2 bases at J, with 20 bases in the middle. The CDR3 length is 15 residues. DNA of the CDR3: TGCAGTGCAAATTCGCCGGGACGGAATACCTACGAGCAGTACTTC. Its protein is CSANSPGRNTYEQYF.

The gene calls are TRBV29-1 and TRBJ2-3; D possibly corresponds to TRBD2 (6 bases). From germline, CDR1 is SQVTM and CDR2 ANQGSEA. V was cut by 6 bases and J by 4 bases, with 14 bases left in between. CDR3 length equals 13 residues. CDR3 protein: CSVDPGLPDTQYF. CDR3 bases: TGCAGCGTAGACCCGGGACTCCCAGATACGCAGTATTTT.

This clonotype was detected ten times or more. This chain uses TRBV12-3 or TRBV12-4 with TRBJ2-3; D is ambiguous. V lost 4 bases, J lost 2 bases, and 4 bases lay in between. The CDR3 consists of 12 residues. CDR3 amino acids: CASSSNTDTQYF. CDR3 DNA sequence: TGTGCCAGCAGTTCCAACACAGATACGCAGTATTTT.